Sequencing of this T cell receptor (beta chain) was carried out in a study of identical twins. Study-wide points: With beta out-of-frame sequences, excess sharing by twins was weaker.

The germline V gene encodes CDR1 DFQATT and CDR2 SNEGSKA (reference sequence). Unmatched junction bases numbered 8, after V lost 6 bases and J lost 7 bases. This CDR3 contains 14 residues. TCRdb re-derived calls from the 5' RACE reads in MiXCR, one entry per CDR3 protein. The sample lists over 500,000 distinct CDR3 sequences; approximately 22% were seen once. This clonotype was picked up one time. Its antigen is not known. A further study also used this sample, focusing on T cells expressing NK-cell markers. Per that paper: In several experiments, sorting was confined to alpha-beta TCR T cells through use of an anti-gamma-delta TCR antibody.

This chain links TRBV20-1 with TRBJ1-6; TRBD1 matches at 8 bases. Sequencing was performed on CD4+ T cells sorted from blood. The receptor comes from a woman aged 18-30 years in good health. The CDR3 bases are TGCAGTGCCAACCGGGACAGGATAAATTCACCCCTCCACTTT. It specifies CSANRDRINSPLHF.